The entry below gives a single TCR beta chain sequence along with its context. As yet, its antigen is unknown. Trimming left V 5 bases short and J 4 bases short, with 16 bases between. The CDR3 has 15 amino acids. Germline assignment: CDR1 SEHNR and CDR2 FQNEAQ (reference sequence). This entry is derived from a study of T cell repertoires in cytomegalovirus infection. TCRdb re-called the reads through MiXCR, storing one row per CDR3 protein. The table lists 450,000 to 650,000 distinct CDR3 sequences, roughly 42% of them singletons. The specimen was cultured PBMCs, collected from culture after CMV antigen stimulation. V is TRBV7-9 and J is TRBJ2-3; D is perhaps TRBD1 or TRBD2 (6 bases each). The source is a human donor in good health (CMV status not recorded). Some clones in this sample may be carry-over from other donors' samples. CDR3 sequence (DNA): TGTGCCAGCAGCAAGGGGGGACTTACCCCAGATACGCAGTATTTT. This encodes CASSKGGLTPDTQYF.